One sample yielded the 4 T cell receptor beta chains listed below, sequenced in a study of cytomegalovirus exposure and HLA in healthy donors. Data came from immunoSEQ multiplex PCR; TCRdb stores just in-frame clones and leaves some out. The sample lists fewer than 90,000 clones, about 95% occurring once. Sequenced sample: PBMCs. All receptors come from a young man in good health and CMV-seropositive.

V gene TRBV4-1 combines with J gene TRBJ2-7; 10 bases are shared with TRBD2. Germline V CDR1 and CDR2: MGHRA, YSYEKL. The CDR3 totals 16 residues. J gave up 3 bases and V 4 bases, and 9 bases lay outside the gene matches. The CDR3, as DNA: TGCGCCAGCAGCCGCAGCGGGAGGGCCTTTGACTACGAGCAGTACTTC. It is translated as CASSRSGRAFDYEQYF.

The chain joins TRBV5-1 to TRBJ2-4; 7 bases map to TRBD2. The CDR3 spans 17 residues. J gave up 1 base and V 4 bases, and 11 bases lay outside the gene matches. Germline V gene sequence: CDR1 SGHRS, CDR2 YFSETQ. CDR3: CASSRAGALAAKNIQYF. DNA of the CDR3: TGCGCCAGCAGCCGCGCGGGAGCTCTCGCGGCCAAAAACATTCAGTACTTC.

The genes are TRBV28 and TRBJ2-7; D possibly corresponds to TRBD2 (6 bases). Trimming shortened V by 5 bases and J by 6 bases, and 11 bases separated the two germline ends. The CDR3 length is 12 residues. Germline V gene lookup returns CDR1 MDHEN and CDR2 SYDVKM. The CDR3, as DNA: TGTGCCAGCAGTACCGGCGGGACCGAGCAGTACTTC. This encodes CASSTGGTEQYF.

CDR3 sequence: CASSPTGGESTEAFF. In DNA form, the CDR3 reads TGTGCCAGCAGCCCCACAGGGGGCGAGAGCACTGAAGCTTTCTTT. This rearrangement joins TRBV16 to TRBJ1-1; TRBD1 agrees at 9 bases. Per the germline V gene, CDR1 is KGHSY and CDR2 is FQNENV. The junction had 7 bases not matched to a gene; V was cut back by 4 bases and J by 4 bases. The length of the CDR3 is 15 residues.